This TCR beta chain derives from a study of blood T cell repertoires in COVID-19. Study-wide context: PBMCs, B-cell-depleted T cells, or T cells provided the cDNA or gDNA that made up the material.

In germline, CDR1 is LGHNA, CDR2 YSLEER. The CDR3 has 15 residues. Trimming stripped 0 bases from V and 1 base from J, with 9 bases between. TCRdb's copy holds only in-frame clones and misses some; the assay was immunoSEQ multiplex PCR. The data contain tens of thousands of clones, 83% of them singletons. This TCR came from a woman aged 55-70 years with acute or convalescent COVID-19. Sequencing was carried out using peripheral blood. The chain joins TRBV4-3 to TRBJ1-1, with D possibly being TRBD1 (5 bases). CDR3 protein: CASSQDAQGNTEAFF. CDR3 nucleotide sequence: TGCGCCAGCAGCCAAGATGCCCAGGGGAACACTGAAGCTTTCTTT.